This T cell receptor (beta chain) comes out of a study of blood T cell repertoires in COVID-19. About the study: The United States, Italy and Spain provided the acute and convalescent COVID-19 samples.

CDR1 and CDR2 from the germline V gene are SGHRS and YFSETQ. CDR3 size: 11 residues. The junction had 4 bases not matched to a gene; V was cut back by 8 bases and J by 6 bases. The repertoire was sequenced with immunoSEQ multiplex PCR; TCRdb's copy has only in-frame clones and lacks some. The data contain 150,000 to 200,000 clones, 80% of them singletons. This clone was found a few times. V and J are TRBV5-1 and TRBJ2-7; 8 bases are shared with TRBD1. What was sequenced was PBMCs or T cells enriched from blood (not recorded which). The sequence was collected from an older woman who had recovered from COVID-19. The CDR3: CASRQGTEQYF. In DNA form, the CDR3 reads TGCGCCAGTAGACAGGGGACCGAGCAGTACTTC.